This section outlines one TCR beta chain sequence together with its context. The antigen remains unidentified. This sample was taken from a study of blood T cells in healthy people across ages. Study observations and caveats: Donors of long life had a larger count of naive CD4+ cells and greater diversity than aged donors. As naive T cell percentage varied, TCR beta diversity correlated strongly with it.

The authors ran a second PCR of roughly 6 to 12 cycles using a sample-barcoded 5' primer and a J-beta primer mix. TCRdb called the 5' RACE reads again in MiXCR, with one record for every CDR3 protein. The data contain about 1.7 million distinct CDR3 sequences, under 30% of them singletons. This sequence was found in a woman in her 30s in good health. Sequencing used blood.

The CDR3 DNA follows: TGTGCCTGGAGTGTGACAGGAGGCTACACCTTC. This translates into CAWSVTGGYTF. The V gene is TRBV30, the J gene TRBJ1-2; possible D gene TRBD1, 6 bases. The CDR3 length is 11 residues. CDR1 GTSNPN and CDR2 SVGIG come from the germline V gene (reference sequence). V was clipped by 0 bases and J by 8 bases, with 7 bases between them.